The entry below describes one T cell receptor (beta chain). Its antigen is as yet unknown. Other DNA sequences from this sample encode an identical CDR3 as well. Method: immunoSEQ multiplex PCR; TCRdb's copy keeps in-frame clones and lacks some. The sample lists roughly 150,000 clones, roughly 86% occurring once. This sample stems from a study of cytomegalovirus exposure and HLA in healthy donors. CDR3 length: 14 amino acids. Germline CDR1 reads KGHSH; CDR2 reads LQKENI. The V gene lost 1 base and the J gene lost 2 bases, with 6 bases spanning the gap. The study's findings and limits: The study recorded over 150 TCR beta chains that were cytomegalovirus-associated.

The rearrangement uses TRBV18 and TRBJ1-5; D is perhaps TRBD1 (5 bases). The receptor's source is a woman younger than 35 in good health and CMV-seropositive. Source material: PBMCs. CDR3 loop: CASSPQGGNQPQHF. The CDR3 nucleotides are TGTGCCAGCTCACCACAAGGGGGCAATCAGCCCCAGCATTTT.